These 12 T cell receptor beta chains originate from one sample sequenced in a study of cytomegalovirus exposure and HLA in healthy donors. Researchers ran the PCR with 60 Vbeta and 13 Jbeta primers. TCRdb keeps only in-frame clones here, not all; method: immunoSEQ multiplex PCR. The data show 100,000 to 150,000 clones, about four fifths seen once. The specimen sequenced was PBMCs. The receptors here all came from a woman between 40 and 50 years old in good health and CMV-seropositive.

The chain joins TRBV5-6 to TRBJ2-1; TRBD2 matches 12 bases. The CDR3 is 19 residues long. Unmatched junction bases numbered 12, after V lost 0 bases and J lost 5 bases. Germline V gives CDR1 SGHDT, CDR2 YYEEEE. The CDR3 sequence is CASSLVRKTSGSRDNEQFF. CDR3 DNA sequence: TGTGCCAGCAGCTTGGTTAGAAAGACTAGCGGGAGCAGGGACAATGAGCAGTTCTTC. The variable domain in full, completed from reference TRBV5-6 and TRBJ2-1, reads DAGVTQSPTHLIKTRGQQVTLRCSPKSGHDTVSWYQQALGQGPQFIFQYYEEEERQRGNFPDRFSGHQFPNYSSELNVNALLLGDSALYLCASSLVRKTSGSRDNEQFFGPGTRLTVL.

The genes are TRBV6-1 and TRBJ2-1; 7 bases are a match to TRBD2. Germline values: CDR1 MNHNS, CDR2 SASEGT. The junction had 5 bases not matched to a gene; V was cut back by 4 bases and J by 8 bases. CDR3 size: 13 residues. The CDR3 coding sequence is TGTGCCAGCAGTGCTGGGAGGGCTGATGAGCAGTTCTTC. Translating it yields CASSAGRADEQFF.

This sequence joins TRBV23-1 and TRBJ1-5; D is ambiguous. TRBV23-1 is filed as an ORF, its function uncertain. The CDR3 is made up of 14 amino acids. Trimming took off 7 bases at V and 0 bases at J, with 10 bases between the two ends. DNA for the CDR3: TGCGCCAGCAATCAGCGCTATAGCAATCAGCCCCAGCATTTT. Translation: CASNQRYSNQPQHF.

The chain couples TRBV29-1 to TRBJ1-1; maybe TRBD1 (5 bases). The germline CDR1 and CDR2 sequences are SQVTM and ANQGSEA. Between the trimmed V and J ends, which lost 4 bases and 0 bases, there was a span of 9 bases. CDR3 length: 13 residues. For the CDR3, the DNA is TGCAGCGTTGTACGACAGTTGAACACTGAAGCTTTCTTT. This codes for CSVVRQLNTEAFF.

The V gene is TRBV27, the J gene TRBJ2-1, with 11 bases identical to TRBD2. Germline lookup yields CDR1 MNHEY and CDR2 SMNVEV (reference sequence). The V gene end was trimmed by 5 bases and the J gene end by 8 bases; junction bases not matched to a gene: 8. This CDR3 spans 15 amino acids. The CDR3 reads CASSLSGRAPDEQFF. CDR3 DNA: TGTGCCAGCAGTCTTAGCGGGAGGGCCCCCGATGAGCAGTTCTTC.

The chain is built from TRBV5-4 and TRBJ2-7, with 10 bases lining up with TRBD1. V trimming: 4 bases; J trimming: 0 bases; junction bases outside the gene matches: 4. CDR1 is SGHNT, CDR2 YYREEE, per germline (reference sequence). CDR3 length equals 15 residues. The CDR3 nucleotides read TGTGCCAGCAGCATGGGACAGGGGATCTCCTACGAGCAGTACTTC. Translated, it gives CASSMGQGISYEQYF.

This chain links TRBV27 with TRBJ1-4; D is unclear. This CDR3 has 15 amino acids. Trimming shortened V by 5 bases and J by 1 base, and 11 bases separated the two germline ends. Germline CDR1 reads MNHEY; CDR2 reads SMNVEV (reference sequence). CDR3 bases: TGTGCCAGCAGTCGACTCTCGGGAACTAATGAAAAACTGTTTTTT. Amino acids: CASSRLSGTNEKLFF.

As for this clone: One junction end disagrees with the germline gene, perhaps due to a read error. V gene TRBV5-1 combines with J gene TRBJ2-1; maybe TRBD2 (6 bases). CDR3 length equals 12 residues. The germline CDR1 and CDR2 sequences are SGHRS and YFSETQ. The CDR3 DNA reads as TGCGTCAGCCGTGAGCGGGCGAATGAGCAGTTCTTC. Its translation: CVSRERANEQFF. Filled out from reference TRBV5-1 and TRBJ2-1, the complete variable domain reads KAGVTQTPRYLIKTRGQQVTLSCSPISGHRSVSWYQQTPGQGLQFLFEYFSETQRNKGNFPGRFSGRQFSNSRSEMNVSTLELGDSALYLCVSRERANEQFFGPGTRLTVL.

The J gene is TRBJ2-7, the V gene TRBV30; D is perhaps TRBD1 (6 bases). This CDR3 spans 13 amino acids. Germline V gene lookup returns CDR1 GTSNPN and CDR2 SVGIG (reference sequence). V dropped 4 bases and J dropped 3 bases, with 13 bases sitting between them. CDR3: CAWKPPDSYEQYF. CDR3 coding DNA: TGTGCCTGGAAACCCCCGGACAGCTACGAGCAGTACTTC.

The genes are TRBV25-1 and TRBJ2-1; TRBD2 matches 7 bases. Germline assignment: CDR1 MGHDK and CDR2 SYGVNS. This CDR3 has 12 amino acids. The V and J ends lost 10 bases and 11 bases, in that order; junction bases with no gene match: 11. The CDR3, as DNA: TGTGCCACCCAAGGACTAGATCGAAAGCAGTTCTTC. Protein sequence: CATQGLDRKQFF.

The chain has TRBV2 and TRBJ2-7; 13 nucleotides align to TRBD2. Germline CDR1 reads SNHLY; CDR2 reads FYNNEI. The trim removed 7 bases at V and 6 bases at J, leaving 9 bases unmatched. CDR3 size: 15 residues. The CDR3 is CASNPGLAGSGEQYF. The CDR3, as DNA: TGTGCCAGCAATCCGGGACTAGCGGGATCAGGCGAGCAGTACTTC.

The table lists this clone with a count of one. The V call is TRBV27, the J call TRBJ1-2; 7 bases agree with TRBD1. V gave up 5 bases and J gave up 4 bases; unmatched junction bases: 7. This CDR3 region has 14 residues. Germline V gene data show CDR1 as MNHEY and CDR2 as SMNVEV (reference sequence). The CDR3 is CASSPVGGSYGYTF. The CDR3 DNA follows: TGTGCCAGCAGTCCTGTAGGGGGCTCCTATGGCTACACCTTC.